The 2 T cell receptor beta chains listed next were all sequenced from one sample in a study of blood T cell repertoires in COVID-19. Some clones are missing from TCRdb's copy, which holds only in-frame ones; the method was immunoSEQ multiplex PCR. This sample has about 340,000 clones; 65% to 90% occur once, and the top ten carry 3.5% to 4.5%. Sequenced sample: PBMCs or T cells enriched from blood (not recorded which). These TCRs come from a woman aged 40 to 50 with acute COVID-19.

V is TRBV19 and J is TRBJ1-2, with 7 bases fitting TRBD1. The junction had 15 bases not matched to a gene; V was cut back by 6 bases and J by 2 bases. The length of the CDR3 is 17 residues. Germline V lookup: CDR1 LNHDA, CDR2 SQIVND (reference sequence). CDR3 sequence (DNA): TGTGCCAGTAGCCCGACCGGGACAGCCAGGGGAAACTATGGCTACACCTTC. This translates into CASSPTGTARGNYGYTF. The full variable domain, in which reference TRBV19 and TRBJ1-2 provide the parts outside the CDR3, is DGGITQSPKYLFRKEGQNVTLSCEQNLNHDAMYWYRQDPGQGLRLIYYSQIVNDFQKGDIAEGYSVSREKKESFPLTVTSAQKNPTAFYLCASSPTGTARGNYGYTFGSGTRLTVV.

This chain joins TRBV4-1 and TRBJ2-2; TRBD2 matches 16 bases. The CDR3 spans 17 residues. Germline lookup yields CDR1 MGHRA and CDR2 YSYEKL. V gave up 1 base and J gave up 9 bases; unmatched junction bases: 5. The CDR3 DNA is TGCGCCAGCAGCCAAGGATCGGGACTAGCGGGAGGGCGGGAGCTGTTTTTT. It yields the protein CASSQGSGLAGGRELFF.